This T cell receptor (beta chain) was recovered during a study of shared clonotypes between healthy human individuals. TCRdb's table, derived via immunoSEQ multiplex PCR, lists solely in-frame clones and lacks some. The sample lists 1.4 million to 1.5 million clones; approximately 96% were seen once. Study-wide points: Tissues were not sampled, only blood, and their repertoires likely differ.

Germline assignment: CDR1 SGHKS and CDR2 YYEKEE (reference sequence). The CDR3 runs 15 residues. Trimming removed 0 bases from V and 0 bases from J, with 8 bases in between. For this clone: The antigen remains undetermined.

The rearrangement uses TRBV5-5 and TRBJ2-3; D gene ambiguous. The specimen sequenced was naive CD4+ T cells sorted from blood. Indicated subset: CD45RA+ positively selected. This sequence was found in a young man in good health. The DNA of the CDR3 is TGTGCCAGCAGCTTGGTCCCCCAAAGCACAGATACGCAGTATTTT. It specifies CASSLVPQSTDTQYF.